This T cell receptor beta chain was identified during a study of blood T cell repertoires in COVID-19. Whole-study context: Samples of COVID-19 (acute and convalescent) were obtained from the United States, Italy and Spain. Nucleic acid was either cDNA or gDNA, and it came from T cells, B-cell-depleted T cells, or PBMCs.

The CDR3 spans 13 residues. Trimming left V 8 bases short and J 4 bases short, with 10 bases between. The V gene's germline CDR1 is KGHDR and CDR2 SFDVKD. Study processing details: Scientists estimated how many nucleated cells there were by amplifying reference gene primers. Assay: immunoSEQ multiplex PCR; the TCRdb copy retains only in-frame clones and omits some. V, J and clone size derive from that table, while D and trimming were established from the DNA sequence. The data contain around 250,000 clones, 80% to 90% of them seen just once; the ten biggest clones take up around 8.1%. J is TRBJ2-2 and V is TRBV24-1, with a possible D match to TRBD1 (5 bases). The sample comprised peripheral blood. The source is a man aged 35 to 55 with active or convalescent COVID-19. CDR3 region: CATTKDTTGELFF. The CDR3 nucleotides are TGTGCCACCACCAAGGACACCACCGGGGAGCTGTTTTTT.